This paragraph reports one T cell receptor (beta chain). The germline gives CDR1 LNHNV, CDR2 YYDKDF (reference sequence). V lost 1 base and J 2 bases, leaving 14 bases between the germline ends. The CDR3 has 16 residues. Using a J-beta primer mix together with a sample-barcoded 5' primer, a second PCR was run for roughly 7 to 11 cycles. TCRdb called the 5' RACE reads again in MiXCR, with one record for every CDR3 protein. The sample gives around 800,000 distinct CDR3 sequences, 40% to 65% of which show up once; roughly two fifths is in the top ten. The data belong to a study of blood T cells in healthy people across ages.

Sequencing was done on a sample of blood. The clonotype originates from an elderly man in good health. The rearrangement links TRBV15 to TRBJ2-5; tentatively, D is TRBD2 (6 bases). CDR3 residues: CATSRGGLVKQETQYF. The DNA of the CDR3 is TGTGCCACCAGCAGAGGGGGACTGGTCAAACAAGAGACCCAGTACTTC.